These 22 T cell receptor beta chains share one sample of origin, sequenced in a study of blood T cells in healthy people across ages. Then a second PCR, running roughly 6 to 12 cycles, was carried out with a sample-barcoded 5' primer and a J-beta primer mix. TCRdb fed the 5' RACE reads into MiXCR, producing one record per CDR3 protein. The table lists fewer than 2 million distinct CDR3 sequences, roughly two fifths of them singletons, with roughly 24% in the top ten. The sample was blood. The receptors originated from a human donor in good health.

The chain joins TRBV4-1 to TRBJ2-7; 8 nucleotides match TRBD2. Trimming removed 4 bases from V and 0 bases from J; junction bases left unmatched: 2. Germline loops: CDR1 MGHRA, CDR2 YSYEKL. The CDR3 contains 14 residues. CDR3 nucleotides: TGCGCCAGCAGCCTGCGGGGGGCCTCCTACGAGCAGTACTTC. This codes for CASSLRGASYEQYF.

This chain connects TRBV7-9 to TRBJ2-4; tentatively, D is TRBD2 (6 bases). With the DNA end fitting TRBJ2-7 better, the J assignment may be wrong. CDR1 is SEHNR and CDR2 is FQNEAQ in the germline V gene (reference sequence). The CDR3 contains 14 residues. The CDR3 loop is CASSYETSTYEQYF. CDR3 DNA sequence: TGTGCCAGCAGCTACGAAACTAGCACCTACGAGCAGTACTTC.

The chain combines TRBV2 with TRBJ2-1, with TRBD1 matching over 8 bases. Gene TRBJ2-7 matches the end of the DNA better, so the J call may be wrong. The CDR3 contains 14 residues. Germline V gene data show CDR1 as SNHLY and CDR2 as FYNNEI. The CDR3 DNA follows: TGTGCCAGCAGGGACCAGGGGGCCTACAATGAGCAGTACTTC. The encoded protein is CASRDQGAYNEQYF.

This rearrangement joins TRBV29-1 to TRBJ1-2, with D possibly being TRBD1 (6 bases). This CDR3 has 14 residues. The V end lost 4 bases, the J end lost 4 bases, and 16 bases lay between the germline ends. The germline V gene encodes CDR1 SQVTM and CDR2 ANQGSEA. In nucleotides, the CDR3 is TGCAGCGTTGTAGGACAGCAGCCCCGCTATGGCTACACCTTC. Translated, it gives CSVVGQQPRYGYTF.

This clonotype has at least ten counts. CDR3 sequence reads: CASSPTVGQETQYF. In DNA, the CDR3 is TGTGCCAGCAGCCCTACAGTGGGGCAAGAGACCCAGTACTTC. The J gene is TRBJ2-5, the V gene TRBV6-5; unclear D gene. The CDR3 runs to 14 residues. Trimming took 6 bases from V and 2 from J, leaving 13 bases between them. The germline gives CDR1 MNHEY, CDR2 SVGAGI.

This clonotype was detected a few times. At one of its ends the junction is not consistent with the germline gene, which may arise from a read error. The chain has TRBV29-1 and TRBJ2-1; a possible D gene is TRBD1 (6 bases). The CDR3 length is 19 residues. Germline CDR1 and CDR2: SQVTM and ANQGSEA. The CDR3 DNA follows: TGCAGCGTAGACTCTACAGGGAAGCGACAAGTGAGCTCCTGCAATGAGCAGTTCTTC. Translated, it gives CSVDSTGKRQVSSCNEQFF.

This clonotype was found a few times. The chain links TRBV7-2 to TRBJ1-2, with TRBD1 matching over 9 bases. V dropped 1 base and J dropped 3; count of bases not matched to a gene: 6. Germline assignment: CDR1 SGHTA and CDR2 FQGNSA. CDR3 length equals 16 residues. CDR3 DNA sequence: TGTGCCAGCAGCTTAGGGACAGGGGTGTGGTACTATGGCTACACCTTC. Amino acids: CASSLGTGVWYYGYTF.

This clonotype has only one observation. A junction end diverges from the germline sequence, so it may reflect a read error. The V gene is TRBV7-2, the J gene TRBJ2-6; the D is unclear. CDR1 is SGHTA and CDR2 is FQGNSA in the germline V gene. CDR3 length: 17 amino acids. CDR3 bases: TGTGCCAGCAGCTTAGGGGGTGGGTTCTCTAGGGCCAACGTCCTGACTTTC. Translated, it gives CASSLGGGFSRANVLTF.

This clonotype was recorded a few times. V usage is TRBV5-1 and J usage is TRBJ2-1, with 8 nucleotides matching TRBD1. This CDR3 has 13 amino acids. Per the germline V gene, CDR1 is SGHRS and CDR2 is YFSETQ. V shed 4 bases, J shed 8 bases, and the junction held 5 bases outside the gene matches. The CDR3 coding sequence is TGCGCCAGCAGCATCCAGGGGGCGGATGAGCAGTTCTTC. Its translation: CASSIQGADEQFF. The variable domain in full, with the rest retrieved from reference TRBV5-1 and TRBJ2-1, is KAGVTQTPRYLIKTRGQQVTLSCSPISGHRSVSWYQQTPGQGLQFLFEYFSETQRNKGNFPGRFSGRQFSNSRSEMNVSTLELGDSALYLCASSIQGADEQFFGPGTRLTVL.

This clonotype was observed a handful of times. The CDR3 sequence: CSALQGHNEKLFF. The CDR3 DNA reads as TGCAGTGCCCTACAGGGCCATAATGAAAAACTGTTTTTT. The rearrangement links TRBV20-1 to TRBJ1-4; possible D gene TRBD1, 6 bases. Trimming took 6 bases from V and 4 from J, leaving 12 bases between them. The CDR3 runs 13 residues. Germline V gene data show CDR1 as DFQATT and CDR2 as SNEGSKA (reference sequence).

This clonotype has ten or more counts. The V call is TRBV6-2 or TRBV6-3, the J call TRBJ2-7; the D is unclear. The V and J ends lost 5 bases and 4 bases respectively, with 6 bases between them. The CDR3 totals 11 residues. CDR1 is MNHEY, CDR2 SVGEGT, per germline. The CDR3 bases are TGTGCCAGCAGTACCATATACGAGCAGTACTTC. Residues: CASSTIYEQYF.

This clonotype was seen repeatedly, ten times or more. V and J are TRBV29-1 and TRBJ2-3, with TRBD2 matching over 7 bases. The CDR3 covers 13 residues. The germline CDR1 and CDR2 sequences are SQVTM and ANQGSEA. After removal of 8 bases from V and 1 base from J, the junction contained 6 bases not matched to a gene. For the CDR3, the DNA is TGCAGCCTGGCGGGGGTAGGCACAGATACGCAGTATTTT. The encoded protein is CSLAGVGTDTQYF.

CDR3 coding DNA: TGCGCCAGCAAGACTAGCGGGGAAAACTACGAGCAGTACTTC. Translating gives CASKTSGENYEQYF. The chain employs TRBV5-1 and TRBJ2-7, with TRBD2 identical over 11 bases. This CDR3 is 14 amino acids long. Germline CDR1 is SGHRS and CDR2 is YFSETQ. V lost 6 bases to trimming and J lost 3 bases; unmatched junction nucleotides: 5.

This clonotype was recorded a few times. This chain joins TRBV11-2 and TRBJ2-1; D possibly corresponds to TRBD2 (6 bases). CDR3 size: 16 residues. Germline lookup yields CDR1 SGHAT and CDR2 FQNNGV. V was trimmed by 0 bases and J by 6 bases, leaving 15 bases between them. The CDR3 nucleotides read TGTGCCAGCAGCTTAGATCTCGACTGGGGGGTCAATGAGCAGTTCTTC. Its protein is CASSLDLDWGVNEQFF.

The V and J genes are TRBV12-3 or TRBV12-4 and TRBJ1-2, with TRBD1 matching over 9 bases. Trimming at V came to 6 bases and at J to 6 bases, leaving 8 bases not matched to a gene. CDR3 length: 14 residues. CDR3 in amino acids: CASSAYRGRDGYTF. Here the CDR3 DNA reads TGTGCCAGCAGCGCGTACAGGGGGCGGGATGGCTACACCTTC.

This clonotype was counted a few times. The rearrangement joins TRBV4-2 to TRBJ1-2, with 9 bases matching TRBD1. CDR1 LGHNA and CDR2 YNFKEQ come from the germline V gene. Trimming cost V 6 bases and J 2 bases; bases outside gene matches: 10. CDR3 length: 16 residues. The CDR3 spells CASRGLRDRENYGYTF. The CDR3, as DNA: TGTGCCAGCAGAGGTTTACGGGACAGGGAAAACTATGGCTACACCTTC.

The J gene is TRBJ2-1, the V gene TRBV3-1; D tentatively fits TRBD1 or TRBD2 (6 bases each). Looked up from germline, CDR1 is LGHDT and CDR2 is YNNKEL (reference sequence). This CDR3 contains 16 residues. Trimming left V 0 bases short and J 4 bases short, with 13 bases between. CDR3: CASSQDRGTEYNEQFF. CDR3 DNA sequence: TGTGCCAGCAGCCAAGATAGGGGGACTGAATACAATGAGCAGTTCTTC.

The genes are TRBV7-9 and TRBJ2-5; 9 bases are a match to TRBD2. This CDR3 is built from 14 residues. Trimming took 2 bases from V and 5 from J; bases not matched to a gene: 3. From germline, CDR1 is SEHNR and CDR2 FQNEAQ (reference sequence). The CDR3 DNA follows: TGTGCCAGCAGCTTATCTAGCGGGGCGGAGACCCAGTACTTC. Translating it yields CASSLSSGAETQYF.

This clonotype was recorded a few times. The chain is built from TRBV6-5 and TRBJ1-4; TRBD1 matches 10 bases. Per the germline V gene, CDR1 is MNHEY and CDR2 is SVGAGI. Trimming took 5 bases from V and 2 from J; bases not matched to a gene: 2. The CDR3 is 15 residues long. The CDR3 DNA reads as TGTGCCAGCAGTACGGACAGGGGGACTAATGAAAAACTGTTTTTT. Translation: CASSTDRGTNEKLFF.

This chain uses TRBV7-2 with TRBJ2-3; no clear D gene. V lost 5 bases, J lost 6 bases, and 12 bases lay in between. Germline lookup yields CDR1 SGHTA and CDR2 FQGNSA. The CDR3 loop spans 13 amino acids. This chain's CDR3 is CASSPDWRDTQYF. CDR3 sequence (DNA): TGTGCCAGCAGCCCCGACTGGCGGGATACGCAGTATTTT. The full variable domain, rest sourced from reference TRBV7-2 and TRBJ2-3, is GAGVSQSPSNKVTEKGKDVELRCDPISGHTALYWYRQSLGQGLEFLIYFQGNSAPDKSGLPSDRFSAERTGGSVSTLTIQRTQQEDSAVYLCASSPDWRDTQYFGPGTRLTVL.

Worth noting for this clonotype: The junction departs from germline at one end; a sequencing error may be responsible. This chain uses TRBV12-3 or TRBV12-4 with TRBJ2-4; no definite D call. The J call may be incorrect, as the DNA end agrees better with TRBJ2-5. This CDR3 contains 14 residues. The CDR3: CTSSLGQNLETQYF. CDR3 bases: TGTACCAGCAGTTTAGGTCAGAATTTGGAGACCCAGTACTTC.

This clonotype was counted a few times. V and J are TRBV6-2 or TRBV6-3 and TRBJ2-3; 8 nucleotides line up with TRBD1. CDR3 length equals 16 residues. Germline V gene data show CDR1 as MNHEY and CDR2 as SVGEGT. Trimming took 4 bases from V and 4 from J; bases not matched to a gene: 10. This CDR3 reads CASSSRTGLGSDTQYF. The CDR3 DNA reads as TGTGCCAGCAGTTCCAGGACAGGGTTGGGGTCAGATACGCAGTATTTT.